These 24 T cell receptor beta chains came from one sample sequenced in a study of shared clonotypes between healthy human individuals. Data came from immunoSEQ multiplex PCR; TCRdb stores just in-frame clones and leaves some out. The sample records 2 million to 3 million clones, approximately 93% being singletons. Sequenced input: naive CD4+ T cells from PBMCs. Indicated subset: CD45RA+ positively selected. Receptors were obtained from a man between 18 and 35 years old in good health. Some clones in this sample may be carry-over from other donors' samples.

This clone has only one observation. The sample carries other DNA sequences with the same CDR3. The V call is TRBV7-3, the J call TRBJ2-1, with D perhaps TRBD2 (6 bases). The germline CDR1 and CDR2 sequences are SGHTA and FQGTGA. CDR3 size: 15 residues. Trimming shortened V by 3 bases and J by 3 bases, and 12 bases separated the two germline ends. The CDR3 DNA reads as TGTGCCAGCAGCTTGAGGAGGGCGGGCTACAATGAGCAGTTCTTC. Translating it yields CASSLRRAGYNEQFF.

As concerns this clone: This specimen includes other DNA sequences encoding the same CDR3. The gene calls are TRBV18 and TRBJ1-1; D is unresolved. CDR1 and CDR2 from the germline V gene are KGHSH and LQKENI. V was clipped by 6 bases and J by 0 bases, with 8 bases between them. The CDR3 extends over 13 amino acids. The CDR3 loop reads CASSLGVNTEAFF. The CDR3 DNA is TGTGCCAGCTCTTTGGGAGTGAACACTGAAGCTTTCTTT.

In DNA, the CDR3 is TGTGCCAGCAGCTTCGGTCGCATTCAGTACTTC. Translation gives CASSFGRIQYF. This chain uses TRBV11-2 with TRBJ2-4; D is unresolved. Germline V CDR1 and CDR2: SGHAT, FQNNGV. V shed 3 bases and J shed 9 bases, with 6 bases lying between them. The CDR3 spans 11 residues. Using reference TRBV11-2 and TRBJ2-4 for the parts outside the CDR3, the full variable domain is EAGVAQSPRYKIIEKRQSVAFWCNPISGHATLYWYQQILGQGPKLLIQFQNNGVVDDSQLPKDRFSAERLKGVDSTLKIQPAKLEDSAVYLCASSFGRIQYFGAGTRLSVL.

The rearrangement joins TRBV10-3 to TRBJ2-4, with 9 bases aligning to TRBD1. This CDR3 is built from 14 residues. Germline CDR1 is ENHRY and CDR2 is SYGVKD. The V gene end was trimmed by 4 bases and the J gene end by 4 bases; junction bases not matched to a gene: 2. The CDR3 DNA sequence: TGTGCCATCAGTGTAGGGACAGGGAAAAACATTCAGTACTTC. Protein product: CAISVGTGKNIQYF.

The rearrangement uses TRBV10-3 and TRBJ2-5; 12 bases match TRBD2. Germline values: CDR1 ENHRY, CDR2 SYGVKD. V was clipped by 5 bases and J by 5 bases; unmatched bases: 3. The CDR3 length is 14 residues. The CDR3 here is CAISLAGGLETQYF. DNA for the CDR3: TGTGCCATCAGTCTAGCGGGAGGGCTTGAGACCCAGTACTTC.

The CDR3 is CASSEPQVPGELFF. The CDR3 nucleotides read TGTGCCAGCAGTGAACCACAGGTGCCCGGGGAGCTGTTTTTT. The chain carries TRBV28 and TRBJ2-2; a possible D gene is TRBD1 (5 bases). The CDR3 runs 14 residues. Trimming took off 5 bases at V and 6 bases at J, with 13 bases between the two ends. Looked up from germline, CDR1 is MDHEN and CDR2 is SYDVKM.

The chain is built from TRBV27 and TRBJ1-1; D gene uncertain. Germline-derived CDR1 and CDR2 are MNHEY and SMNVEV (reference sequence). Trimming left V 3 bases short and J 6 bases short, with 17 bases between. This CDR3 is 15 amino acids long. The CDR3 DNA sequence: TGTGCCAGCAGTTTGCGTCGGGCAGCTCCCGCTGAAGCTTTCTTT. This sequence encodes CASSLRRAAPAEAFF.

The chain carries TRBV5-1 and TRBJ2-2; D possibly uses TRBD1 or TRBD2 (5 bases each). V was trimmed by 5 bases and J by 4 bases, leaving 15 bases between them. The CDR3 covers 15 residues. CDR1 and CDR2 from the germline V gene are SGHRS and YFSETQ. The CDR3 is CASRPGTVFTGELFF. The CDR3 DNA is TGCGCCAGCAGACCCGGGACGGTGTTCACCGGGGAGCTGTTTTTT.

The chain combines TRBV7-8 with TRBJ2-5, with D perhaps matching TRBD2 (6 bases). CDR3 length: 15 amino acids. With 5 bases removed from V and 3 bases from J, the gap between germline ends came to 16 bases. Looked up from germline, CDR1 is SGHVS and CDR2 is FQNEAQ. The CDR3 loop reads CASSLGVTGEETQYF. CDR3 bases: TGTGCCAGCAGCCTGGGGGTAACGGGAGAAGAGACCCAGTACTTC.

The chain has TRBV4-2 and TRBJ1-2; TRBD1 is a possible D gene (5 bases). The CDR3 is made up of 16 amino acids. V was trimmed by 0 bases and J by 7 bases, leaving 18 bases between them. Germline V CDR1 and CDR2: LGHNA, YNFKEQ. This CDR3 is CASSQDEGIGLRGYTF. The CDR3 DNA sequence: TGTGCCAGCAGCCAAGATGAGGGGATCGGTCTTCGTGGCTACACCTTC.

This clone was found a few times. This rearrangement joins TRBV6-6 to TRBJ1-3, with D tentatively TRBD1 (6 bases). V gave up 5 bases and J gave up 11 bases, with 10 bases separating them. The V gene's germline CDR1 is MNHNY and CDR2 SVGAGI (reference sequence). This CDR3 spans 11 amino acids. The CDR3 nucleotides are TGTGCCAGCAGTCCTCCAGGGGCCATATATTTT. Its translation is CASSPPGAIYF.

This chain connects TRBV4-3 to TRBJ2-2, with D uncertain. CDR1 and CDR2 (germline): LGHNA, YSLEER. The CDR3 runs to 13 residues. Trimming stripped 4 bases from V and 1 base from J, with 4 bases between. CDR3 sequence: CASSPLNTGELFF. In nucleotides, the CDR3 is TGCGCCAGCAGCCCTCTGAACACCGGGGAGCTGTTTTTT.

This rearrangement joins TRBV5-4 to TRBJ2-1, with D unclear. Trimming took 0 bases from V and 1 from J, leaving 5 bases between them. The CDR3 totals 14 residues. Germline CDR1 SGHNT, CDR2 YYREEE (reference sequence). The CDR3 bases are TGTGCCAGCAGCTTGGTGCGGTCCTACAATGAGCAGTTCTTC. Protein product: CASSLVRSYNEQFF. Combining the CDR3 with reference TRBV5-4 and TRBJ2-1 gives the whole variable domain ETGVTQSPTHLIKTRGQQVTLRCSSQSGHNTVSWYQQALGQGPQFIFQYYREEENGRGNFPPRFSGLQFPNYSSELNVNALELDDSALYLCASSLVRSYNEQFFGPGTRLTVL.

The chain has TRBV10-3 and TRBJ2-7; TRBD1 might be the D (7 bases). CDR1 is ENHRY and CDR2 is SYGVKD in the germline V gene. The CDR3 consists of 17 residues. V was trimmed by 3 bases and J by 2 bases, leaving 20 bases between them. CDR3 residues: CAISEWGDSDRPYEQYF. CDR3 DNA: TGTGCCATCAGTGAATGGGGGGACAGCGACCGCCCCTACGAGCAGTACTTC.

In the case of this clone: Other DNA sequences of this sample code for an identical CDR3. The V gene is TRBV29-1, the J gene TRBJ1-4; D is possibly TRBD1 (5 bases). This CDR3 has 12 amino acids. Germline V gene data show CDR1 as SQVTM and CDR2 as ANQGSEA. The ends were cut back, 4 bases at V and 8 bases at J, with 11 bases in the middle. CDR3 sequence: CSVGRGGEKLFF. In nucleotides, the CDR3 is TGCAGCGTTGGAAGGGGAGGAGAAAAACTGTTTTTT.

The J gene is TRBJ1-4, the V gene TRBV6-5; D not certain. V was cut by 5 bases and J by 1 base, with 11 bases left in between. CDR3 length equals 15 residues. Germline loops: CDR1 MNHEY, CDR2 SVGAGI. The CDR3 is CASSPRAVTNEKLFF. DNA of the CDR3: TGTGCCAGCAGTCCCCGCGCCGTAACTAATGAAAAACTGTTTTTT.

This rearrangement joins TRBV9 to TRBJ2-7; the match to TRBD2 covers 12 bases. The germline CDR1 and CDR2 sequences are SGDLS and YYNGEE. The CDR3 spans 15 residues. Trimming at V came to 0 bases and at J to 7 bases, leaving 5 bases not matched to a gene. In DNA, the CDR3 is TGTGCCAGCAGCGTAGGGACTAGCGGGACGAGGGAGCAGTACTTC. This translates into CASSVGTSGTREQYF.

V is TRBV28 and J is TRBJ2-7; 10 positions match TRBD1. The ends lost 6 bases at V and 1 base at J; junction bases unmatched: 12. CDR1 and CDR2 from the germline V gene are MDHEN and SYDVKM. This CDR3 contains 17 residues. The CDR3 here is CASRPMTGGPHSYEQYF. For the CDR3, the DNA is TGTGCCAGCAGGCCTATGACAGGGGGCCCACATTCCTACGAGCAGTACTTC.

The chain recombines TRBV4-2 with TRBJ2-2; either TRBD1 or TRBD2 may supply D (6 bases each). V lost 5 bases and J 0 bases, leaving 13 bases between the germline ends. Per the germline V gene, CDR1 is LGHNA and CDR2 is YNFKEQ. This CDR3 has 16 residues. CDR3 coding DNA: TGTGCCAGCAGCGTTCCGAGGGGGGCGAACACCGGGGAGCTGTTTTTT. Translated, it gives CASSVPRGANTGELFF.

This chain uses TRBV19 with TRBJ2-3; the match to TRBD2 covers 10 bases. The CDR3 covers 16 residues. The V and J ends lost 8 bases and 0 bases, in that order; junction bases with no gene match: 8. CDR1 LNHDA and CDR2 SQIVND come from the germline V gene (reference sequence). The CDR3 protein is CASRHSSGRSTDTQYF. CDR3 nucleotides: TGTGCCAGTCGCCATTCTAGCGGGAGAAGCACAGATACGCAGTATTTT. The full variable domain, rest sourced from reference TRBV19 and TRBJ2-3, is DGGITQSPKYLFRKEGQNVTLSCEQNLNHDAMYWYRQDPGQGLRLIYYSQIVNDFQKGDIAEGYSVSREKKESFPLTVTSAQKNPTAFYLCASRHSSGRSTDTQYFGPGTRLTVL.

The chain carries TRBV7-3 and TRBJ2-7, with no clear D. The CDR3 spans 12 residues. The V and J ends lost 4 bases and 6 bases respectively, with 10 bases between them. Germline assignment: CDR1 SGHTA and CDR2 FQGTGA. The CDR3 DNA is TGTGCCAGCAGCTCCAACATGGGCGAGCAGTACTTC. Its protein is CASSSNMGEQYF.

CDR3 residues: CASGAGGLDTEAFF. CDR3 nucleotide sequence: TGCGCCAGCGGGGCAGGGGGCTTGGACACTGAAGCTTTCTTT. V is TRBV5-1 and J is TRBJ1-1, with TRBD1 matching 8 bases. Germline CDR1 is SGHRS and CDR2 is YFSETQ. V was pared by 7 bases and J by 3 bases, with 8 bases of the junction left unmatched. The CDR3 runs 14 residues.

The gene calls are TRBV6-4 and TRBJ1-2; no reliable D call. The V and J ends lost 0 bases and 5 bases respectively, with 16 bases between them. Germline-derived CDR1 and CDR2 are MRHNA and SNTAGT. The CDR3 is 16 residues long. The CDR3 loop is CASSDSGGQPEYGYTF. DNA of the CDR3: TGTGCCAGCAGTGACTCAGGAGGTCAGCCAGAGTATGGCTACACCTTC.

The chain carries TRBV28 and TRBJ1-2, with unresolved D. The CDR3 extends over 14 amino acids. With 4 bases removed from V and 1 base from J, the gap between germline ends came to 10 bases. The germline V gene has CDR1 MDHEN and CDR2 SYDVKM. CDR3 nucleotide sequence: TGTGCCAGCAGTTCCGGGCTTGGTAACTATGGCTACACCTTC. It translates to CASSSGLGNYGYTF.